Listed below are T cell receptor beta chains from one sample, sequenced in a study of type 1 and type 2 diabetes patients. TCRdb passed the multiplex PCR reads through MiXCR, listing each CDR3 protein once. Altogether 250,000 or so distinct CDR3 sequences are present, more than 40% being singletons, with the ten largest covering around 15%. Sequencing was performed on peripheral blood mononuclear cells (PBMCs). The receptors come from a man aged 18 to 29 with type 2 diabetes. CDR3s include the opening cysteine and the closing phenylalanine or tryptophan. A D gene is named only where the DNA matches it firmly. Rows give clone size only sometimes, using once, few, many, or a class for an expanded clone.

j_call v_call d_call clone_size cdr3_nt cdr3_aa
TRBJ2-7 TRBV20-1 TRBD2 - TGCAGTGCTAGAGGGGGACTAGCGGAATACGAGCAGTACTTC CSARGGLAEYEQYF
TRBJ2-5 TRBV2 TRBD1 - TGTGCCAGCCCAAAGGACAGGGGGAAAGAGACCCAGTACTTC CASPKDRGKETQYF
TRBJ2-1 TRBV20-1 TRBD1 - TGCAGTGCTAGAGGGGACAGGGCCTACAATGAGCAGTTCTTC CSARGDRAYNEQFF
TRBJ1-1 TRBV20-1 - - TGCAGTACCTGGTTGAACACTGAAGCTTTCTTT CSTWLNTEAFF
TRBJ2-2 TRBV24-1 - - TGTGCCACCAGTGATTCCTCAGGGATATCGAGCGTGAGAGTCAGGACCGGGGAGCTGTTTTTT CATSDSSGISSVRVRTGELFF
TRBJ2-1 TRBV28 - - TGTGCCAGCAAGGGGACTTTTCCCTACAATGAGCAGTTCTTC CASKGTFPYNEQFF
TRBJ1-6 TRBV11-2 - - TGTGCCAGCACCTCCTCCGGATCACCCCTCCACTTT CASTSSGSPLHF
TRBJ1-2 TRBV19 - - TGTGCCAGTCGGACCGGGGGGGAAGGCTACACCTTC CASRTGGEGYTF
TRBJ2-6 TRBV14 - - TGTGCCAGCAGCCAAGATTTGGAGGGGGCCAACGTCCTGACTTTC CASSQDLEGANVLTF
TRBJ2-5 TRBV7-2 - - TGTGCCAGCAGTTACGAGCCCGTCGAGACCCAGTGCTTC CASSYEPVETQCF
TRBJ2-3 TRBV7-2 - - TGTGCCAGCAGCCGCATGGGATCCACAGATACGCAGTATTTT CASSRMGSTDTQYF
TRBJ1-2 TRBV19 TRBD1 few TGTGCCAGTGACCGACAGGGGCGTCCCCTTTCGGACCAGACATTC CASDRQGRPLSDQTF
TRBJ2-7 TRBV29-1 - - TGCAGCGCCAGAGACGTTCTCTCCTACGAGCAGTACTTC CSARDVLSYEQYF
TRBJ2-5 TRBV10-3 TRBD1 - TGTGCCATCAGTGAGTCGGACAGGGGAGGGACTCAAGAGACCCAGTACTTC CAISESDRGGTQETQYF
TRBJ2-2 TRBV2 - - TGCGCCAGCAGTGGTTCAAGTCTAGCAACCGGGGAGCTGTTTTTT CASSGSSLATGELFF
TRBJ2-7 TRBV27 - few TGTGCCAGCAGTTTAAGGTCGGAGGGTTTCTACGAGCAGTACTTC CASSLRSEGFYEQYF
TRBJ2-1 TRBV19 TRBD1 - TGTGCCAGTAGTATAGATAGCCCTGGACAGGGAGCGTACAATGAGCAGTTCTTC CASSIDSPGQGAYNEQFF
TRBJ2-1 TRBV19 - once TGTGCCAGTAGTATTGAGGGTTTTAATGAGCAGTTCTTC CASSIEGFNEQFF
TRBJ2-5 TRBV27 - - TGTGCCAGCCACCTTGCGGGGAGGCAAGAGACCCAGTACTTC CASHLAGRQETQYF
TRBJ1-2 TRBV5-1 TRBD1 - TGCGCCAGCAGCGTTCAGGGGGCTAGTGGCTACACCTTC CASSVQGASGYTF
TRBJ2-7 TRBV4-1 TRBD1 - TGCGCCAGCAGCCAAGGGCCTCAGGGGGAGACTGTCTCCTACGAGCAGTACTTC CASSQGPQGETVSYEQYF
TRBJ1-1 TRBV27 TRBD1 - TGTGCCAGCAGCAGACTCCGGGACAGCGCTGAAGCTTTCTTT CASSRLRDSAEAFF
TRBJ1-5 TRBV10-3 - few TGTGCCATCAGTGAGTCTGACGAAGTCTGGGATAGCAATCAGCCCCAGCATTTT CAISESDEVWDSNQPQHF
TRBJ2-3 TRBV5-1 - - TGCGCCAGCAGGCCTGCGGACAATCAGCCCCAGTATTTT CASRPADNQPQYF
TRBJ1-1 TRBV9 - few TGTGCCAGCAGCAGAGACCCTGTGGGCACTGAAGCTTTCTTT CASSRDPVGTEAFF
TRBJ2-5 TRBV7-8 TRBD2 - TGTGCCAGCAGTTCTAGCGGGGGGGCCGTCCAAGAGACCCAGTACTTC CASSSSGGAVQETQYF
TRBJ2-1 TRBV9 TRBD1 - TGTGCCAGCAGCGTAGAATGGGACAGGACCCATGACAATGAGCAGTTCTTC CASSVEWDRTHDNEQFF
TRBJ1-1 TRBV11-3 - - TGTGCCGGCAGCCCGGGATCAAACACTGAAGCTTTCTTT CAGSPGSNTEAFF
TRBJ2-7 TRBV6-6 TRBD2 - TGTGCCAGCAGTCTCCCAGTAGGGGCGGGGGACGAGCAGTACTTC CASSLPVGAGDEQYF
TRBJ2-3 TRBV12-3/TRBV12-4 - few TGTGCCAGCAGTTTAGCGGATGATACGCAGTATTTT CASSLADDTQYF
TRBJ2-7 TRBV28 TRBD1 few TGTGCCAGCAGTTTTGCCGGGACAGCCACCTACGAGCAGTACTTC CASSFAGTATYEQYF
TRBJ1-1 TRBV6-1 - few TGTGCCAGCAGCTTGGGACGGACCAACACTGAAGCTTTCTTT CASSLGRTNTEAFF
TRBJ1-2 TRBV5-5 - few TGTGCCAGCAGCTTGCACCCGGGGCGCATTAACTATGGCTACACCTTC CASSLHPGRINYGYTF
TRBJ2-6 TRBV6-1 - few TGTGCCAGCAGCCTCGACAGCTCTGGGGCCAACGTCCTGACTTTC CASSLDSSGANVLTF
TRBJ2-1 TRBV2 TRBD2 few TGTGCCACCTTACAAACCCTAGCGGGAGGCAAGCAGTTCTTC CATLQTLAGGKQFF
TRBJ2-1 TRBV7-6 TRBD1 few TGTGCCAGCAGTACCGGGACAGCCTACAATGAGCAGTTCTTC CASSTGTAYNEQFF
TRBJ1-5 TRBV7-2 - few TGTGCCAGCAGCTTGGGACAAGGGTTTAATCAGCCCCAGCATTTT CASSLGQGFNQPQHF
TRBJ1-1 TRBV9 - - TGTGCCAGCAGCGTAGAAGCATCCATGAACACTGAAGCTTTCTTT CASSVEASMNTEAFF
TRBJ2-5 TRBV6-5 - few TGTGCCAGCAGTACGGGTAGCTTGGAGACCCAGTACTTC CASSTGSLETQYF
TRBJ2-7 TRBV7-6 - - TGTGCCAGCAGCTTAAACGGGGCGGGCTCCTACGAGCAGTACTTC CASSLNGAGSYEQYF
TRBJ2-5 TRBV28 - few TGTGCCAGCAGTTTAGGATATGGAGGGGAGACCCAGTACTTC CASSLGYGGETQYF
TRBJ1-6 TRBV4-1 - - TGCGCCAGCTCAGCCAGTGAGACAGATAATTCACCCCTCCACTTT CASSASETDNSPLHF
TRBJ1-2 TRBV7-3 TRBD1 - TGTGCCAGCAGCTTAGTGCGGACAGGGGGCGCAAACTATGGCTACACCTTC CASSLVRTGGANYGYTF
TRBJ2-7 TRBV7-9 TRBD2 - TGTGCCAGCAGCCCAGGACTAGCGGGAGAGGCCGACGAGCAGTACTTC CASSPGLAGEADEQYF
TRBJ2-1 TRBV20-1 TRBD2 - TGCAGTGTTGGGACTAGCGGGTCCGGTGAGCAGTTCTTC CSVGTSGSGEQFF
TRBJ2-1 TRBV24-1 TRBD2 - TGTGCCACCAGTAGAGCGGGAGTGGAGGTTGACCAAGTAAAGTTCTTC CATSRAGVEVDQVKFF
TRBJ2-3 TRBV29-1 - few TGCAGCGCCCTCAAGCCAACTAAAACGCAGTATTTT CSALKPTKTQYF
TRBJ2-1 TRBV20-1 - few TGCAGTGCTAGAGAGACTAGGCTGTACAATGAGCAGTTCTTC CSARETRLYNEQFF
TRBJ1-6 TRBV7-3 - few TGTGCCAGCAGCTTACTGGGGTTCCAGGGTCATAAATCCTATAATTCACCCCTCCACTTT CASSLLGFQGHKSYNSPLHF
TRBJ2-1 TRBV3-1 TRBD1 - TGTGCCAGCAAGGGGCAGGGGGCATCAAATGAGCAGTTCTTC CASKGQGASNEQFF
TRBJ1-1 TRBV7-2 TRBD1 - TGTGCCAGCAGCTTAGAGTCAGGGGGTAGGGCTGAAGCTTTCTTT CASSLESGGRAEAFF
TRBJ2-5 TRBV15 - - TGTGCCACCAGCAGAGCGCAGTCGGCAGGGGAGGAAGAGACCCAGTACTTC CATSRAQSAGEEETQYF
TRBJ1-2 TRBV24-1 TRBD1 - TGTGCCACCAGTGACAGGGGGTCGGATGGCTACACCTTC CATSDRGSDGYTF
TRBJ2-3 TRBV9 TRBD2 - TGTGCCAGCAGTCGAAGCGGGAGAGGGTCAGATACGCAGTATTTT CASSRSGRGSDTQYF
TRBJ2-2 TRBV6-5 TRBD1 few TGTGCCAGCAGATCCACAGGGGTGGGGACCGGGGAGCTGTTTTTT CASRSTGVGTGELFF
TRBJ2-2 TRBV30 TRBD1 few TGTGCCCGAAAAGACGGACAGGTCACCGGGGAGCTGTTTTTT CARKDGQVTGELFF
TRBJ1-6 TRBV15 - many TGTGCCACCAGCGCGGGACTGAGCTCCTATAATTCACCCCTCCACTTT CATSAGLSSYNSPLHF
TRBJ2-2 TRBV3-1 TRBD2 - TGTGCCAGCAGCCAAGTCGCGGGAGGTGCCAACACCGGGGAGCTGTTTTTT CASSQVAGGANTGELFF
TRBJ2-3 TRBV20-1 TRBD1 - TGCAGTGCTAGCCGGACAGGGGTCTTAGGGGATACGCAGTATTTT CSASRTGVLGDTQYF
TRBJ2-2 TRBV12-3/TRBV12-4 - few TGTGCCAGCACCATCCCGGTACGGTACACCGGGGAGCTGTTTTTT CASTIPVRYTGELFF